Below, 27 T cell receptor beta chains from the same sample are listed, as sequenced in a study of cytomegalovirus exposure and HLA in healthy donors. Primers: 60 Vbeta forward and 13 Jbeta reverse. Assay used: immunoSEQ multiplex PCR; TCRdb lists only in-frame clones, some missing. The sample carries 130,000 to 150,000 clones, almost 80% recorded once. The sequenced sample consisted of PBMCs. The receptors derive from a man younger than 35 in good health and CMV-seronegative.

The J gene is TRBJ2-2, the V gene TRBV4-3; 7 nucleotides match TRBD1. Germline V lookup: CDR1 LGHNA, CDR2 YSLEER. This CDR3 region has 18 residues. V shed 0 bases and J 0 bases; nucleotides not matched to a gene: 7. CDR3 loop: CASSQDTWGQTNTGELFF. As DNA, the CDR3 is TGCGCCAGCAGCCAAGATACTTGGGGACAGACGAACACCGGGGAGCTGTTTTTT.

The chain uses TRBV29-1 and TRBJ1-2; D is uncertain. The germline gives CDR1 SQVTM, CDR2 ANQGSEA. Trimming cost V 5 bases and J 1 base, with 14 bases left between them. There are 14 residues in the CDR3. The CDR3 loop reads CSVPHSSLNYGYTF. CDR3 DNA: TGCAGCGTTCCTCACAGTAGTCTTAACTATGGCTACACCTTC.

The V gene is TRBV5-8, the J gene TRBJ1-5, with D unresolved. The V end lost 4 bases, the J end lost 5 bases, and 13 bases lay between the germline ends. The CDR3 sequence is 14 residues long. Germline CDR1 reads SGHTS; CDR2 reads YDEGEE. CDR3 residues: CASSTNTLYQPQHF. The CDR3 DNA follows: TGTGCCAGCAGCACAAACACGCTCTATCAGCCCCAGCATTTT.

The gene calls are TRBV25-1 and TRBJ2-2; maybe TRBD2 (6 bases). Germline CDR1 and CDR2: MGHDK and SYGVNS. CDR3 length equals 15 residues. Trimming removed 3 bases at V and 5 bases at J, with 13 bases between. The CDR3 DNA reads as TGTGCCAGCAGTGAGGGGGGAATAGAGACCGGGGAGCTGTTTTTT. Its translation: CASSEGGIETGELFF.

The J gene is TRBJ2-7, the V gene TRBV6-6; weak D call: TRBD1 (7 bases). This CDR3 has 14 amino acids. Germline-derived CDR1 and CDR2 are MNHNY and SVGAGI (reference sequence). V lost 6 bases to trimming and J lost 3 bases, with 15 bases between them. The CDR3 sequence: CASRRDSTLYEQYF. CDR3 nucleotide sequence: TGTGCCAGCAGGCGGGACAGTACCCTCTACGAGCAGTACTTC.

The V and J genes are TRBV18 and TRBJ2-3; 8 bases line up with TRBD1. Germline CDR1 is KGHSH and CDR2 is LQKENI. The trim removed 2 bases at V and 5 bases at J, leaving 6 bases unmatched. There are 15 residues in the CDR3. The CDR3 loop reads CASSPDRGFGDTQYF. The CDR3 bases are TGTGCCAGCTCACCAGACAGGGGATTCGGAGATACGCAGTATTTT.

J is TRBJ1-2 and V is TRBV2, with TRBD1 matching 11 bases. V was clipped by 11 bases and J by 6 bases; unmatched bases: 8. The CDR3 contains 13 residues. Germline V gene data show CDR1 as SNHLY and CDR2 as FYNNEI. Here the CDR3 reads CAGGQGAPNGYTF. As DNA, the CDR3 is TGTGCCGGTGGACAGGGGGCGCCCAATGGCTACACCTTC.

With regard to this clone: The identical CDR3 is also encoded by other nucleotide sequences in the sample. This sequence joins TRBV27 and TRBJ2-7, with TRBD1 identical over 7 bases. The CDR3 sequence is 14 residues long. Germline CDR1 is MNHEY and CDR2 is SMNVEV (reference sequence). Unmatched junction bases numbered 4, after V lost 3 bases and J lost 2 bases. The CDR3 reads CASSLSGTAYEQYF. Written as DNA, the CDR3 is TGTGCCAGCAGTTTGTCCGGGACAGCCTACGAGCAGTACTTC.

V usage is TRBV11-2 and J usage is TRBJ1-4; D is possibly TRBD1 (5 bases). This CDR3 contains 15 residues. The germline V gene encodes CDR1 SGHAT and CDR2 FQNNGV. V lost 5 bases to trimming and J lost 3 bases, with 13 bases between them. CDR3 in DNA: TGTGCCAGCAGCCGACCGGGGGGTTCTAATGAAAAACTGTTTTTT. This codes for CASSRPGGSNEKLFF.

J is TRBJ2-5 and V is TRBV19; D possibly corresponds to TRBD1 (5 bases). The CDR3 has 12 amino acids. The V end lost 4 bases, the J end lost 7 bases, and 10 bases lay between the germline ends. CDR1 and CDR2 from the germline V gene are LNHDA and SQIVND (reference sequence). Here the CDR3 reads CASSNLQGTQYF. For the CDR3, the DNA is TGTGCCAGTAGTAATCTCCAGGGGACCCAGTACTTC.

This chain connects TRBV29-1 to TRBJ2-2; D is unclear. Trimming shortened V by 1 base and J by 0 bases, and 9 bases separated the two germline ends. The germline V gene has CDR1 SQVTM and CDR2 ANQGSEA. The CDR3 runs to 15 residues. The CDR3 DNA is TGCAGCGTTGAAGGCCAACATACGAACACCGGGGAGCTGTTTTTT. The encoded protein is CSVEGQHTNTGELFF.

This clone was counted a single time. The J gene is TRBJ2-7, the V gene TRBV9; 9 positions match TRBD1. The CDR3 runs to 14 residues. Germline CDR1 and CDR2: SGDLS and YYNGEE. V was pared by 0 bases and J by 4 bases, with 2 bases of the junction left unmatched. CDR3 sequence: CASSVGGQGYEQYF. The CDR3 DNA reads TGTGCCAGCAGCGTAGGAGGACAGGGGTACGAGCAGTACTTC.

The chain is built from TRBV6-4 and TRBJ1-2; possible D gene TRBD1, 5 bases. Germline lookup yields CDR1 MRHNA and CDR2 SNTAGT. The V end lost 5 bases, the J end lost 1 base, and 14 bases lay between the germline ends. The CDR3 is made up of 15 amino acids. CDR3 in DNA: TGTGCCAGCAGTCCTGGAAAGGGGATTAACTATGGCTACACCTTC. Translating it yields CASSPGKGINYGYTF.

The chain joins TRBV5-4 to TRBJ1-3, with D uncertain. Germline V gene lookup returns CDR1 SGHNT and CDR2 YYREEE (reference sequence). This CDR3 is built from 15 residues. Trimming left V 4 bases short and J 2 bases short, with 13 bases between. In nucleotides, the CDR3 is TGTGCCAGCAGCCTCGAGCCGCGGACTGGAAACACCATATATTTT. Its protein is CASSLEPRTGNTIYF.

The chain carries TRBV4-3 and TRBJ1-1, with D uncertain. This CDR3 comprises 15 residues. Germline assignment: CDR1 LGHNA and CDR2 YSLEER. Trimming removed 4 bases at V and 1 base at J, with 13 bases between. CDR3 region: CASSPKAVENTEAFF. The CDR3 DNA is TGCGCCAGCAGCCCCAAGGCGGTGGAGAACACTGAAGCTTTCTTT.

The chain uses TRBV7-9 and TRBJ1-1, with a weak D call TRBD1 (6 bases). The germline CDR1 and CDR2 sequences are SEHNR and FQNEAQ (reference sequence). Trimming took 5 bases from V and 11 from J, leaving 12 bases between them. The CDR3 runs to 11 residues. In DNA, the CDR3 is TGTGCCAGCAGCCCAGGGGTGGGGGCTTTCTTT. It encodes CASSPGVGAFF.

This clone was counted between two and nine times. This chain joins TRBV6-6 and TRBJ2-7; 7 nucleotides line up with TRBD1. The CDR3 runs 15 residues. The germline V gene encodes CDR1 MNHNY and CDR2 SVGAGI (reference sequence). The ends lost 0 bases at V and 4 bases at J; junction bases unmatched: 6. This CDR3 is CASSYSARGMYEQYF. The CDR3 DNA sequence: TGTGCCAGCAGTTACTCTGCCAGGGGGATGTACGAGCAGTACTTC.

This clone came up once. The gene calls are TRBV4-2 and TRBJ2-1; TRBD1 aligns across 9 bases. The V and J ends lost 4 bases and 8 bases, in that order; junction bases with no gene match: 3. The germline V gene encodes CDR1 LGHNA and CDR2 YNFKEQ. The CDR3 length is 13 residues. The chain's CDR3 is CASSRDRVDEQFF. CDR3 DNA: TGTGCCAGCAGCCGGGACAGGGTCGATGAGCAGTTCTTC.

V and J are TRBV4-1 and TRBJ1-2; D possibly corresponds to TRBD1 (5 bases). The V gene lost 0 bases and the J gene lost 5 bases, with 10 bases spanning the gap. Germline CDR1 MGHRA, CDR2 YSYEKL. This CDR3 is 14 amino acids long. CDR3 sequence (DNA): TGCGCCAGCAGCCAAGACCGACAGACTTATGGCTACACCTTC. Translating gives CASSQDRQTYGYTF.

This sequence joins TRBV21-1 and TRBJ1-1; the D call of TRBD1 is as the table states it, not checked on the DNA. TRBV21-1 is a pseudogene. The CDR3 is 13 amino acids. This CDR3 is CASSSKGCFGAFF. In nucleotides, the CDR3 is TGTGCCAGCAGCTCAAAGGGGTGTTTCGGTGCTTTCTTT.

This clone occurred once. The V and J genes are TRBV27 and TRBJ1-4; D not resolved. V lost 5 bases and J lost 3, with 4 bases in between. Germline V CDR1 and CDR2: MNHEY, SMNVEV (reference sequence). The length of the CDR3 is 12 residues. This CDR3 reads CASSPSNEKLFF. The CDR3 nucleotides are TGTGCCAGCAGTCCCTCTAATGAAAAACTGTTTTTT.

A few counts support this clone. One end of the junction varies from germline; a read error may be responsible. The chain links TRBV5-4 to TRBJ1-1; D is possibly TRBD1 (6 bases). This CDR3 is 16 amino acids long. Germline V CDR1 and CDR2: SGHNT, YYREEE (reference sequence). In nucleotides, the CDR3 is TGTGCCAGCACCTTGGACAGAAATAAAATGAACACTGAAGCTTTCTTT. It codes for CASTLDRNKMNTEAFF.

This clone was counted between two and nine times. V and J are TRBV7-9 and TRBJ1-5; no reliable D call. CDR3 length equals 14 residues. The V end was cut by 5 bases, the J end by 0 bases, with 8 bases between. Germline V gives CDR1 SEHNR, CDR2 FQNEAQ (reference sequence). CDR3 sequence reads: CASSTADSNQPQHF. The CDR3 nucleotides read TGTGCCAGCAGCACGGCGGATAGCAATCAGCCCCAGCATTTT.

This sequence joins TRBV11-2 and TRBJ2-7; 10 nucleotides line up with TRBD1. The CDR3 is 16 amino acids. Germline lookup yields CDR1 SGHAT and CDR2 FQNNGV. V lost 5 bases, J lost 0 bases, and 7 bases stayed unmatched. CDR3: CASSNSGQGNSYEQYF. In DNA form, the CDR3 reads TGTGCCAGCAGCAACTCGGGACAGGGGAACTCCTACGAGCAGTACTTC.

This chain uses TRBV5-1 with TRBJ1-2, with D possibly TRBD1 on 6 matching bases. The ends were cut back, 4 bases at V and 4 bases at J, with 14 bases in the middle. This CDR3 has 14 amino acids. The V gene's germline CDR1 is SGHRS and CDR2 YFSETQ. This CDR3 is CASSPPDRLYGYTF. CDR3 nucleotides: TGCGCCAGCAGCCCACCGGACAGACTCTATGGCTACACCTTC.

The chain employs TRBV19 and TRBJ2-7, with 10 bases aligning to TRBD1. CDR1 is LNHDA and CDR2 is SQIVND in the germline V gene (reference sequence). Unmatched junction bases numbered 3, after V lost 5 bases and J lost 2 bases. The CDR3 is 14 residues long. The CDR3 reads CASSVGQGAYEQYF. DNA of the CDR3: TGTGCCAGTAGTGTTGGACAGGGGGCCTACGAGCAGTACTTC. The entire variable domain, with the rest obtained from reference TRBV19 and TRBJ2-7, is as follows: DGGITQSPKYLFRKEGQNVTLSCEQNLNHDAMYWYRQDPGQGLRLIYYSQIVNDFQKGDIAEGYSVSREKKESFPLTVTSAQKNPTAFYLCASSVGQGAYEQYFGPGTRLTVT.

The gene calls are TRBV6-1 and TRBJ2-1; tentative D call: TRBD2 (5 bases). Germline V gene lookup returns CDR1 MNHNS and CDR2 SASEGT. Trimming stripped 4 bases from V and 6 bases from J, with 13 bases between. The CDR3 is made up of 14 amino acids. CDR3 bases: TGTGCCAGCAGTGTAGTTCCCGCGGGCAATGAGCAGTTCTTC. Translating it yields CASSVVPAGNEQFF.